The present T cell receptor (beta chain) was sequenced within a study of T-cell reconstitution after alpha-beta-depleted transplantation in children. The library targeted TCRbeta and was prepared with unique molecular identifiers. Using its own MiXCR run on the PCR reads, TCRdb lists one record per CDR3 protein. The sample lists some 600,000 distinct CDR3 sequences; 10% to 15% were seen once. Study conclusions and caveats: Alpha-beta T cells about two months after transplant reportedly derived from several hundred expanded graft clones. In some patients, recipient T cells and intrathymic progenitors surviving conditioning explained high day-60 diversity. Newly produced T cells mostly accounted for T-cell counts and diversity one year post-transplant.

Germline V lookup: CDR1 SQVTM, CDR2 ANQGSEA. This CDR3 region has 9 residues. The V end lost 3 bases, the J end lost 9 bases, and 3 bases lay between the germline ends. This clonotype came up a few times. Its target is unknown. The material was PBMCs, mostly from graft donor cells, obtained 360 days after TCRalphabeta/CD19-depleted stem cell transplant. The source is a male patient between 5 and 17 years old who had a stem cell transplant for acute myeloid leukemia, so the T cells may come from the graft donor. The chain couples TRBV29-1 to TRBJ2-1; D gene unclear. The CDR3 is CSVDTEQFF. The CDR3 region has the DNA TGCAGCGTTGATACTGAGCAGTTCTTC.